The TCR beta chain described here comes from a study of Graves' ophthalmopathy and Graves' hyperthyroidism. The CDR3 consists of 16 residues. V lost 5 bases and J lost 2; bases outside the gene matches: 7. Germline loops: CDR1 ENHRY, CDR2 SYGVKD. Findings and limits, study-wide: Among expanded thyroid clonotypes above 0.001 frequency, most also occurred in blood.

Amplified material comprised TCR beta CDR3 regions derived from RNA transcripts. HTBI-primed first-round RT-PCR preceded second-round multiplex PCR. TCRdb itself ran the multiplex PCR reads through MiXCR, one entry per CDR3 protein. The sample lists about 640,000 distinct CDR3 sequences, over 40% occurring once. With a duration under 3 months, ophthalmopathy in the donors showed moderate-to-severe activity, CAS ≥3 and NOSPECS ≥4. Uncontrolled infections, pregnancy, lactation or other autoimmune diseases led to patient exclusion. Each diagnosis was determined on the basis of clinical symptoms, serum thyroxine, TRAb, thyroid ultrasound and orbital computed tomography. About this clonotype itself: Its antigen is still unknown.

The source material was peripheral blood. The sequence derives from an adult man with Graves' ophthalmopathy. V usage is TRBV10-3 and J usage is TRBJ2-3, with 10 bases that match TRBD2. CDR3: CAISPGLARNTDTQYF. The CDR3 DNA follows: TGTGCCATCAGTCCGGGACTAGCGAGGAACACAGATACGCAGTATTTT.